This passage covers 11 T cell receptor beta chains from one sample sequenced in a study of blood T cells in healthy people across ages. A second PCR, run for about 7 to 11 cycles, used a sample-barcoded 5' primer plus a J-beta primer mix. A single record per CDR3 protein comes from TCRdb applying MiXCR to the 5' RACE reads. The sample has about 770,000 distinct CDR3 sequences, more than 40% seen once. The sample comprised blood. These receptors were collected from a man between 60 and 70 years old in good health.

The chain carries TRBV20-1 and TRBJ2-1, with 7 nucleotides matching TRBD2. J gave up 3 bases and V 0 bases, and 14 bases lay outside the gene matches. Per germline, CDR1 DFQATT and CDR2 SNEGSKA (reference sequence). The CDR3 covers 18 residues. The CDR3 DNA is TGCAGTGCTAGAGATACTTCCCCTACTAGCGAGCACTACAATGAGCAGTTCTTC. It encodes CSARDTSPTSEHYNEQFF.

The chain carries TRBV20-1 and TRBJ2-1, with 9 bases that match TRBD2. This CDR3 has 12 amino acids. Germline V gives CDR1 DFQATT, CDR2 SNEGSKA (reference sequence). Trimming removed 4 bases from V and 8 bases from J; junction bases left unmatched: 3. The DNA for the CDR3 is TGCAGTGCTACGCGGGGGGGCGATGAGCAGTTCTTC. Translating it yields CSATRGGDEQFF.

The J gene is TRBJ1-1, the V gene TRBV7-2; D is unclear. The CDR3 loop spans 14 amino acids. Germline CDR1 is SGHTA and CDR2 is FQGNSA. Trimming removed 1 base at V and 0 bases at J, with 6 bases between. The CDR3 sequence: CASSLGTMNTEAFF. The CDR3 DNA reads TGTGCCAGCAGCTTAGGAACCATGAACACTGAAGCTTTCTTT.

The rearrangement links TRBV7-9 to TRBJ2-7; no clear D gene. CDR1 and CDR2 from the germline V gene are SEHNR and FQNEAQ (reference sequence). V was clipped by 2 bases and J by 3 bases, with 11 bases between them. The CDR3 spans 14 residues. The CDR3 DNA follows: TGTGCCAGCAGCTTAAGTACCGTACTCTACGAGCAGTACTTC. Translated: CASSLSTVLYEQYF.

Only a few counts were recorded for this clonotype. The chain uses TRBV29-1 and TRBJ2-1; possibly TRBD1 for D (6 bases). The DNA end is more similar to TRBJ2-7, so the J call may be wrong. CDR3 size: 15 residues. Germline assignment: CDR1 SQVTM and CDR2 ANQGSEA. This CDR3 reads CSVLPGTLTYNEQYF. CDR3 in DNA: TGCAGCGTCCTACCCGGGACATTAACCTACAATGAGCAGTACTTC.

The V gene is TRBV12-3 or TRBV12-4, the J gene TRBJ2-3, with 7 nucleotides matching TRBD1. The CDR3 loop spans 11 amino acids. V was clipped by 5 bases and J by 13 bases; unmatched bases: 6. The CDR3 bases are TGTGCCAGCAGTGGGACAGCCAGGGAGTATTTT. Residues: CASSGTAREYF.

J is TRBJ2-7 and V is TRBV24-1; 9 nucleotides line up with TRBD1. CDR1 is KGHDR and CDR2 is SFDVKD in the germline V gene. With 4 bases clipped from V and 4 bases from J, the junction kept 7 bases outside the gene matches. The CDR3 is 15 amino acids. The CDR3 here is CATSETGTGRYEQYF. The CDR3 DNA reads as TGTGCCACCAGTGAAACCGGGACAGGGAGGTACGAGCAGTACTTC.

This rearrangement joins TRBV20-1 to TRBJ1-6, with D unclear. CDR1 DFQATT and CDR2 SNEGSKA come from the germline V gene (reference sequence). The V end lost 3 bases, the J end lost 7 bases, and 13 bases lay between the germline ends. The CDR3 is 14 residues long. The CDR3 DNA reads TGCAGTGCTAGTACGGGGTCGGAAAATTCACCCCTCCACTTT. Its translation is CSASTGSENSPLHF.

This clonotype was counted at least ten times. CDR3 sequence reads: CASSEAGTGNEKLFF. CDR3 coding DNA: TGTGCCAGCAGTGAAGCTGGGACAGGTAATGAAAAACTGTTTTTT. The V and J genes are TRBV2 and TRBJ1-4; the match to TRBD1 covers 8 bases. The CDR3 totals 15 residues. Per the germline V gene, CDR1 is SNHLY and CDR2 is FYNNEI. Germline trimming cut 0 bases from V and 4 bases from J; bases unmatched to any gene: 1.

The CDR3 sequence: CASSTSSGYTF. CDR3 coding DNA: TGTGCCAGCAGCACATCGTCCGGCTACACCTTC. The rearrangement joins TRBV3-1 to TRBJ1-2; no clear D gene. The V and J ends lost 5 bases and 8 bases respectively, with 9 bases between them. CDR1 is LGHDT, CDR2 YNNKEL, per germline (reference sequence). There are 11 residues in the CDR3.

Only a few counts were recorded for this clonotype. The V and J genes are TRBV7-2 and TRBJ1-4; D remains unclear. The CDR3 has 15 residues. Germline V CDR1 and CDR2: SGHTA, FQGNSA. Trimming took off 4 bases at V and 0 bases at J, with 9 bases between the two ends. The CDR3 loop reads CASSSKVATNEKLFF. CDR3 coding DNA: TGTGCCAGCAGCTCGAAGGTTGCAACTAATGAAAAACTGTTTTTT.